This TCR beta chain was identified during a study of monozygotic twins with inflammatory bowel disease. Points from the study as a whole: For IBD patients, clonotypes shared with others were fewer than for healthy twins, especially with disease activity. For repertoire similarity, concordant twins did not differ from discordant twins, possibly because power was limited.

Template switching introduced UMIs that contain a 6-nucleotide sample barcode. TCRdb derives one entry per CDR3 protein from the 5' RACE reads, leaving out DNA. Here the sample table reports around 400,000 distinct CDR3 sequences. Total RNA from whole blood was isolated with no T cell sorting. This CDR3 has 15 amino acids. In germline, CDR1 is SGDLS, CDR2 YYNGEE. About this clonotype itself: Its antigen is as yet unknown.

This sequence was found in a human donor with ulcerative colitis or Crohn's disease, or a healthy co-twin of an affected twin (not recorded which). V and J are TRBV9 and TRBJ2-1; the TCRdb D gene call, TRBD1, has no DNA to confirm it. Sequenced input: blood. This CDR3 reads CASSVAGTGRNEQFF.